Listed below are T cell receptor beta chains from one sample, sequenced in a study of shared clonotypes between healthy human individuals. Using immunoSEQ multiplex PCR, the repertoire was profiled, and TCRdb retains in-frame clones only, with some absent. The sample includes millions of clones, about 95% seen only once; the top ten take 0.85% to 1.3%. What was sequenced was naive CD8+ T cells sorted from blood. The receptors stem from a man younger than 35 in good health. The CDR3 runs from the conserved cysteine through the conserved F or W. A D gene is named only where the DNA matches it firmly.

length,V,J,D,CDR3,DNA
14,TRBV7-7,TRBJ2-5,-,CASSLRESPETQYF,TGTGCTAGCAGCTTACGAGAGTCTCCGGAGACCCAGTACTTC
15,TRBV2,TRBJ2-7,-,CASIELDYRGHEQYF,TGTGCCAGCATCGAATTGGACTACCGCGGCCACGAGCAGTACTTC
11,TRBV11-2,TRBJ2-7,TRBD2,CASSQPGGTDF,TGTGCCAGCAGCCAACCGGGGGGTACGGACTTC
14,TRBV7-9,TRBJ2-7,-,CASSKWDDAYEQYF,TGTGCCAGCAGCAAATGGGACGACGCCTACGAGCAGTACTTC
16,TRBV19,TRBJ2-1,TRBD2,CASSIAGGSSYNEQFF,TGTGCCAGTAGTATAGCTGGCGGGAGCTCCTACAATGAGCAGTTCTTC
15,TRBV28,TRBJ1-6,TRBD1,CASSSVQGPDSPLHF,TGTGCCAGCAGTTCCGTACAGGGGCCGGACTCACCCCTCCACTTT
14,TRBV9,TRBJ1-1,-,CASSVSGLGTEAFF,TGTGCCAGCAGCGTATCAGGGCTCGGCACTGAAGCTTTCTTT
14,TRBV9,TRBJ2-5,TRBD1,CASSPGQGIETQYF,TGTGCCAGCAGCCCCGGACAGGGGATAGAGACCCAGTACTTC
14,TRBV7-9,TRBJ2-3,-,CASSSPGNTDTQYF,TGTGCCAGCAGCTCGCCGGGGAACACAGATACGCAGTATTTT
12,TRBV14,TRBJ2-3,-,CASSQSRDTQYF,TGTGCCAGCAGCCAATCGAGAGATACGCAGTATTTT
14,TRBV29-1,TRBJ2-7,-,CSVEGAQGWYEQYF,TGCAGCGTTGAGGGGGCACAGGGTTGGTACGAGCAGTACTTC
16,TRBV28,TRBJ1-1,-,CASSFGVGKGNTEAFF,TGTGCCAGCAGTTTTGGGGTGGGGAAGGGCAACACTGAAGCTTTCTTT
16,TRBV7-2,TRBJ2-4,-,CASSLASQAAKNIQYF,TGTGCCAGCAGCTTAGCATCTCAGGCAGCCAAAAACATTCAGTACTTC
12,TRBV2,TRBJ1-2,-,CASSEDGVGYTF,TGTGCCAGCAGTGAAGATGGGGTTGGCTACACCTTC
18,TRBV14,TRBJ2-7,TRBD1,CASSQTYLGAGGSYEQYF,TGTGCCAGCAGCCAGACGTATCTGGGCGCAGGGGGATCCTACGAGCAGTACTTC
14,TRBV6-1,TRBJ2-3,TRBD1,CASSETGYTDTQYF,TGTGCCAGCAGTGAGACAGGGTACACAGATACGCAGTATTTT
16,TRBV4-3,TRBJ1-4,-,CASSQDGGTYNEKLFF,TGCGCCAGCAGCCAAGATGGGGGCACTTATAATGAAAAACTGTTTTTT
14,TRBV19,TRBJ2-3,-,CATSGTYSTDTQYF,TGTGCCACCTCCGGGACTTACTCCACAGATACGCAGTATTTT
15,TRBV10-3,TRBJ1-3,-,CAISEGGSSGNTIYF,TGTGCCATCAGTGAGGGGGGTAGCTCTGGAAACACCATATATTTT
14,TRBV29-1,TRBJ2-3,TRBD2,CSVVLAGGLDTQYF,TGCAGCGTTGTGCTAGCGGGGGGGCTGGATACGCAGTATTTT